This T cell receptor (beta chain) was identified during a study of blood T cell repertoires in COVID-19 (TCRdb year 2020). In terms of the full investigation: Samples covering the acute and convalescent phases of COVID-19 were provided by collaborators in the United States, Italy and Spain. The dataset comprised deeply sampled blood TCRbeta repertoires from subjects exposed to, actively infected with, or recovered from COVID-19. The material from the prospective study consisted of cDNA or gDNA derived from T cells, B-cell-depleted T cells, or PBMCs. Sample metadata almost always included a de-identified subject ID, COVID-19 status, age in years and sex. HLA class I and class II types, where available, came from metadata supplied by the sample provider rather than from assay-based typing. A freely available public database, intended as a resource for researchers studying the immune response to SARS-CoV-2, is where the repertoires were released. Samples came from the ongoing ImmuneRACE study (first 160 participants) plus 1,254 subjects from 6 global collaborators. Study-wide conclusions, independent of this receptor: How much clinical and demographic metadata was included differed by source and by participant, and the metadata was provided uncurated.

On this clone itself: This clone's antigen is unknown. Nothing much larger sits one base from this clone, and base qualities are not available.

The immunoSEQ Assay, a bias-controlled multiplex PCR, was used to amplify TCRbeta CDR3 regions from genomic DNA. The authors processed their data as follows. Within the assay, amplification of reference gene primers was used to estimate how many nucleated cells each sample contained. To quantify the absolute abundance of each unique TCRbeta CDR3 rearrangement, sequence reads were collapsed and filtered. For each sample, productive Simpson clonality was calculated as the square root of Simpson's diversity index over productive rearrangements. TCRdb stores this immuneACCESS table with in-frame sequences only. Part of the clones is absent; in the studies checked, under half of the shortfall reflects unresolved V genes, and no reason is known for the rest. The V and J calls and clone size were taken over from that table, and D and trimming were inferred from the DNA. The sample table records roughly 200,000 clones; about 82% of these occur just once. The ten largest clones represent around 9% of the sample.

Participants in the prospective study were enrolled through a virtual design, were aged roughly 18 to 100 years, and lived in approximately 25 United States geographic areas. To assign participants to cohorts, the prospective study relied on clinical history that participants themselves reported in a screening survey and a study questionnaire. For ImmuneRACE Cohort 3, a participant was defined as recovered based on two consecutive negative NP/OP PCR tests, clearance by a healthcare professional, or resolution of symptoms. In the prospective study, mobile phlebotomists collected whole blood, serum and a nasopharyngeal or oropharyngeal swab from each participant. Participants in the prospective study had the option to provide additional blood draws and questionnaires over a roughly two-month period. Prospective study blood samples were shipped either frozen or at room temperature before DNA extraction.

V is reduced by 4 bases and J by 2 bases, leaving a spacing of 17 bases between them. Taken from the germline V gene (reference sequence), the CDR1 and CDR2 loops are SGHNT and YYREEE. The CDR3, from cysteine to phenylalanine, totals 16 residues. Just the 48-base CDR3 DNA is kept, in frame starting at base 1. This TCR was recovered from a young woman who had recovered from COVID-19. The V and J genes are TRBV5-4 and TRBJ2-3, with a weak D call of TRBD2 (7 bases match). Sequencing used PBMCs or T cells enriched from blood (not recorded which). The nucleotides are TGTGCCAGCAGCGGGGGAGGGGGAACCCCCACAGATACGCAGTATTTT. Translated, this gives CASSGGGGTPTDTQYF. The CDR3 plus the reference TRBV5-4 and TRBJ2-3 genes for the other parts give the full variable domain: ETGVTQSPTHLIKTRGQQVTLRCSSQSGHNTVSWYQQALGQGPQFIFQYYREEENGRGNFPPRFSGLQFPNYSSELNVNALELDDSALYLCASSGGGGTPTDTQYFGPGTRLTVL.